This T cell receptor beta chain was captured by sequencing in a study of T cell responses to AZD1222 COVID-19 vaccine. General study points: White British donors predominated, females outnumbered males, and clonal diversity was possibly underestimated. Epitopes outside B.1.351 and B.1.1.7 mutated regions reportedly drew nearly half of spike TCRs.

This clone has a handful of counts. Antigen specificity is unknown. The CDR3 length is 15 residues. V was pared by 5 bases and J by 1 base, with 13 bases between. The germline gives CDR1 SGHRS, CDR2 YFSETQ. TCRdb's table, derived via immunoSEQ multiplex PCR, lists solely in-frame clones and lacks some. The sample includes roughly 100,000 clones, around 94% of them seen just once. V and J are TRBV5-1 and TRBJ1-3; a possible D gene is TRBD1 (5 bases). The source is an adult in good health. Sequenced here: peripheral blood, sampled on day 0 of AZD1222 vaccination. This CDR3 is CASRVGTGSGNTIYF. The CDR3 region has the DNA TGCGCCAGCAGGGTGGGGACGGGTTCTGGAAACACCATATATTTT.